The rows below give T cell receptor beta chains drawn from one sample of a study of neoadjuvant anti-PD-1 for oral cavity cancer. Sequencing used immunoSEQ multiplex PCR; TCRdb keeps in-frame clones, though not all of them. The data show tens of thousands of clones, more than 65% seen once. The sample consisted of PBMCs, taken before nivolumab (anti-PD-1) treatment. These receptors were obtained from a person aged 40 to 85 with oral cavity squamous cell carcinoma. Both conserved end residues are part of each CDR3. The D gene is left open where the match is weak. Part of the rows lack a size; the others show once, few, many or a class for expanded clones.

- | - | TRBJ1-3 | TRBV5-8 | CASNLWGNTIYF | TGTGCCAGCAACCTCTGGGGAAACACCATATATTTT
TRBD2 | - | TRBJ2-3 | TRBV14 | CASSRLTGRGDTQYF | TGTGCCAGCAGCCGTCTCACGGGGAGGGGAGATACGCAGTATTTT
TRBD1 | - | TRBJ2-7 | TRBV10-2 | CASRPGQGVYEQYF | TGCGCCAGCAGGCCGGGACAGGGGGTGTACGAGCAGTACTTC
- | - | TRBJ1-2 | TRBV15 | CATSRGGDGYTF | TGTGCCACCAGCAGAGGTGGAGATGGCTACACCTTC
TRBD2 | - | TRBJ2-1 | TRBV14 | CASSQGLAGGVEQFF | TGTGCCAGCAGCCAAGGTCTAGCGGGAGGGGTTGAGCAGTTCTTC
- | - | TRBJ1-1 | TRBV9 | CASSALGGAKGAFF | TGTGCCAGCAGCGCCCTGGGGGGGGCTAAGGGAGCTTTCTTT
- | - | TRBJ1-2 | TRBV28 | CASMGYMAVYGYTF | TGTGCCAGCATGGGATACATGGCCGTCTATGGCTACACCTTC
- | - | TRBJ1-2 | TRBV29-1 | CSVEGGGYTF | TGCAGCGTCGAGGGAGGCGGCTACACCTTC
TRBD1 | - | TRBJ1-5 | TRBV4-2 | CASRTDRGSNQPQHF | TGTGCCAGCAGGACCGACAGGGGAAGCAATCAGCCCCAGCATTTT
- | once | TRBJ1-3 | TRBV7-6 | CASSLFGPDSGNTIYF | TGTGCCAGCAGCCTCTTCGGGCCCGACTCTGGAAACACCATATATTTT
TRBD1 | - | TRBJ2-5 | TRBV19 | CASSNRDRAETQYF | TGTGCCAGTAGCAACCGGGACAGGGCAGAGACCCAGTACTTC
- | - | TRBJ2-7 | TRBV5-1 | CASSLRGGYSYYEQYF | TGCGCCAGCAGCTTAAGGGGAGGCTACTCATACTACGAGCAGTACTTC
- | - | TRBJ1-1 | TRBV6-1 | CASSERQRSNRAFF | TGTGCCAGCAGTGAAAGACAGAGGTCGAACCGAGCTTTCTTT
- | - | TRBJ1-5 | TRBV6-1 | CASAQGPDSNQPQHF | TGTGCCAGTGCACAGGGTCCGGATAGCAATCAGCCCCAGCATTTT
- | - | TRBJ1-3 | TRBV19 | CASNAGITGNTIYF | TGTGCCAGTAATGCGGGTATTACTGGAAACACCATATATTTT